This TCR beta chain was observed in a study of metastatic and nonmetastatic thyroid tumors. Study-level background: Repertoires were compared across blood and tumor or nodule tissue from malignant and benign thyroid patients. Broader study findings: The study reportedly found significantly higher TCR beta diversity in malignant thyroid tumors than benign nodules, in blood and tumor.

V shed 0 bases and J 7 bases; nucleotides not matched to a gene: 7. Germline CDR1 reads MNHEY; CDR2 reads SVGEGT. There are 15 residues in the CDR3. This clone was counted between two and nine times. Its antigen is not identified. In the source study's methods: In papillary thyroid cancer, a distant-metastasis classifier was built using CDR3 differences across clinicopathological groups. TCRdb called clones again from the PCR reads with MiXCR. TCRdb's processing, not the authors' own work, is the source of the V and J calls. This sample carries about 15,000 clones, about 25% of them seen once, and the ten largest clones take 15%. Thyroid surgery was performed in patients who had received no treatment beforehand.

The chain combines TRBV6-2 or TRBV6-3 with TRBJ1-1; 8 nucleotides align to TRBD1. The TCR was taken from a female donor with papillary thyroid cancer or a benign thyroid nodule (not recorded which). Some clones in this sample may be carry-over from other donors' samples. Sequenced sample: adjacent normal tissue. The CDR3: CASSYSSNDRGEAFF. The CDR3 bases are TGTGCCAGCAGTTACTCCAGCAACGACAGGGGTGAAGCTTTCTTT.